Following are 7 T cell receptor beta chains from one sample sequenced in a study of blood T cell repertoires in COVID-19. Sequencing used immunoSEQ multiplex PCR; TCRdb keeps in-frame clones, though not all of them. Of roughly 230,000 clones in the sample, approximately 80% were seen once. The sequenced sample consisted of peripheral blood. All receptors come from a man between 40 and 49 years old with acute or convalescent COVID-19.

This sequence joins TRBV6-1 and TRBJ1-4, with a possible D match to TRBD1 (6 bases). This CDR3 is built from 15 residues. Trimming took off 0 bases at V and 7 bases at J, with 12 bases between the two ends. Germline CDR1 reads MNHNS; CDR2 reads SASEGT. CDR3 loop: CASSEARGWSEKLFF. For the CDR3, the DNA is TGTGCCAGCAGTGAAGCGAGGGGGTGGAGTGAAAAACTGTTTTTT.

Remarks on this clone: The sample has other DNA sequences that encode this CDR3 too. The rearrangement links TRBV19 to TRBJ1-2; 9 positions agree with TRBD1. The length of the CDR3 is 15 residues. Losses at the gene ends were 5 bases for V and 4 bases for J; bases not matched to a gene: 8. Germline CDR1 reads LNHDA; CDR2 reads SQIVND (reference sequence). The CDR3: CASSAGTGRSYGYTF. In DNA form, the CDR3 reads TGTGCCAGTAGTGCGGGGACAGGGCGTAGCTATGGCTACACCTTC.

This clone has just a few counts. This rearrangement joins TRBV6-2 or TRBV6-3 to TRBJ2-2; a weak D match, TRBD1 (5 bases). Germline assignment: CDR1 MNHEY and CDR2 SVGEGT. This CDR3 spans 19 amino acids. V lost 4 bases, J lost 4 bases, and 25 bases lay in between. The CDR3 DNA is TGTGCCAGCAGTTCAGGGCTCCCGGTCTTCTATGAAGCCACCGGGGAGCTGTTTTTT. This translates into CASSSGLPVFYEATGELFF.

The chain is built from TRBV7-8 and TRBJ1-4; D gene ambiguous. The germline V and J ends were trimmed by 5 bases and 8 bases, with 15 bases remaining between them. CDR3 length: 14 amino acids. Germline assignment: CDR1 SGHVS and CDR2 FQNEAQ. The CDR3 nucleotides are TGTGCCAGCAGCCCCCGGGAGGATGAGGAAAAACTGTTTTTT. It translates to CASSPREDEEKLFF.

The V gene is TRBV18, the J gene TRBJ1-1, with D possibly being TRBD1 (6 bases). Trimming pared 3 bases from V and 4 bases from J, leaving 15 bases between. The germline V gene has CDR1 KGHSH and CDR2 LQKENI. The CDR3 has 15 residues. CDR3 sequence (DNA): TGTGCCAGCTCACCGGGGGAGGGGGAGATCACTGAAGCTTTCTTT. Translated, it gives CASSPGEGEITEAFF.

This clone was observed a single time. V and J are TRBV25-1 and TRBJ1-1, with 7 positions matching TRBD1. CDR1 and CDR2 from the germline V gene are MGHDK and SYGVNS. The length of the CDR3 is 14 residues. With V trimmed by 6 bases and J by 1 base, 5 bases remained unmatched. CDR3 sequence reads: CASRPRDRNTEAFF. The CDR3 DNA reads as TGTGCCAGCAGACCCCGGGACAGGAACACTGAAGCTTTCTTT.

This rearrangement joins TRBV2 to TRBJ2-7, with TRBD2 matching over 7 bases. The CDR3 totals 14 residues. In germline, CDR1 is SNHLY, CDR2 FYNNEI. Germline trimming cut 2 bases from V and 3 bases from J; bases unmatched to any gene: 4. The CDR3 is CASSELSGGYEQYF. CDR3 bases: TGTGCCAGCAGTGAACTTTCGGGGGGCTACGAGCAGTACTTC.